Listed below are T cell receptor beta chains from one sample, sequenced in a study of shared clonotypes between healthy human individuals. Repertoires were generated with immunoSEQ multiplex PCR, while TCRdb's copy carries only in-frame clones and drops some. The sample shows around 1.6 million clones, approximately 98% of them seen only once. Sequencing used naive CD4+ T cells sorted from blood. The receptors derive from a man aged 25 to 45 in good health. CDR3s include the opening cysteine and the closing phenylalanine or tryptophan. The D gene is left open where the match is weak. Some rows mark clone size as missing; the rest say once, few, many or name a class of expanded clone.

j_call cdr3_length v_call d_call clone_size cdr3_nt cdr3_aa
TRBJ1-2 15 TRBV5-1 - - TGCGCCAGCAGCTTGTTCGCAGAAAGGAACTATGGCTACACCTTC CASSLFAERNYGYTF
TRBJ2-1 13 TRBV15 - - TGTGCCACCAGCAGAGATCCGCCCGATGAGCAGTTCTTC CATSRDPPDEQFF
TRBJ1-2 14 TRBV2 - - TGTGCCAGCAGTGAAGCGTGGGGGGTCTATGGCTACACCTTC CASSEAWGVYGYTF
TRBJ2-5 11 TRBV5-1 - - TGCGCCAGCAGGGGTTATGAGACCCAGTACTTC CASRGYETQYF
TRBJ1-2 15 TRBV7-9 TRBD1 - TGTGCCAGCAGCTTAGCAGAGACAGGGGGCACGGGCTACACCTTC CASSLAETGGTGYTF
TRBJ1-2 13 TRBV7-8 TRBD1 - TGTGCCAGCAGCTTATTACAGGGGGGAGGCTACACCTTC CASSLLQGGGYTF
TRBJ1-3 14 TRBV5-1 TRBD1 - TGCGCCAGCAGCGAGCAGGGGGCAAGAAACACCATATATTTT CASSEQGARNTIYF
TRBJ2-5 15 TRBV19 TRBD1 - TGTGCCAGTAGTATACGAGACAGGGGGCAAGAGACCCAGTACTTC CASSIRDRGQETQYF
TRBJ1-2 13 TRBV4-1 - - TGCGCCAGCAGCCAAGACGGCAGCTATGGCTACACCTTC CASSQDGSYGYTF
TRBJ1-1 12 TRBV2 - - TGTGCCAGCAGTGAAGTCCGGCTTGAAGCTTTCTTT CASSEVRLEAFF
TRBJ1-5 15 TRBV4-3 - - TGCGCCAGCAGCCAAGGAGTAGATCGCAATCAGCCCCAGCATTTT CASSQGVDRNQPQHF
TRBJ1-1 19 TRBV2 - - TGTGCCAGCATTTACGACGGCCCTAGACGGCCGGTGCCCTACACTGAAGCTTTCTTT CASIYDGPRRPVPYTEAFF
TRBJ2-7 13 TRBV27 - - TGTGCCAGCCGACAAAGGGGGTCTCAGGGGCAGTACTTC CASRQRGSQGQYF
TRBJ1-5 16 TRBV5-8 - once TGTGCCAGCAGCTTGGAGGACAACTATAGCAATCAGCCCCAGCATTTT CASSLEDNYSNQPQHF
TRBJ2-1 13 TRBV5-1 - once TGCGCCAGCAGCTTGGACGGGATGGGTGAGCAGTTCTTC CASSLDGMGEQFF
TRBJ2-1 15 TRBV2 - - TGTGCCAGCATCGGAGAATATAGCTCCTACAATGAGCAGTTCTTC CASIGEYSSYNEQFF
TRBJ1-1 15 TRBV29-1 - - TGCAGCGCTGGGGAGGGGCCCGGAGGTGGCACTGAAGCTTTCTTT CSAGEGPGGGTEAFF
TRBJ1-5 15 TRBV5-1 - - TGCGCCAGCAGCTTGGTCGACGGTAGCAATCAGCCCCAGCATTTT CASSLVDGSNQPQHF
TRBJ2-5 16 TRBV11-2 TRBD2 - TGTGCCAGCAGCTTCAGTAGGACTAGCTCCCAAGAGACCCAGTACTTC CASSFSRTSSQETQYF
TRBJ2-6 15 TRBV7-3 - - TGTGCCAGCAGCTTAGGCACCTCTGGGGCCAACGTCCTGACTTTC CASSLGTSGANVLTF
TRBJ2-2 14 TRBV5-1 - - TGCGCCAGCAGCCCGACAGGAAACACCGGGGAGCTGTTTTTT CASSPTGNTGELFF
TRBJ2-5 14 TRBV11-2 - - TGTGCCAGCAGCTTAGGGGTACGGGGAGAGACCCAGTACTTC CASSLGVRGETQYF